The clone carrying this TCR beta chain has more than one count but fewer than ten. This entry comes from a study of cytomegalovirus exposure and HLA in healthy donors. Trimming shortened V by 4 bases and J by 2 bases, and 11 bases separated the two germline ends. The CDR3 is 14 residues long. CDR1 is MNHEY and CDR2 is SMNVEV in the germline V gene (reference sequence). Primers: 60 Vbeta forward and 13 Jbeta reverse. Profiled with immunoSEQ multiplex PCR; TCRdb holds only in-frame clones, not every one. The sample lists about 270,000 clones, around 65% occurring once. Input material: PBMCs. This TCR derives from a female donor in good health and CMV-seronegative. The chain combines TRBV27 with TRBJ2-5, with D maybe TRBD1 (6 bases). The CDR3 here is CASSSLGQQETQYF. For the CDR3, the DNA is TGTGCCAGCAGTTCTCTCGGACAGCAAGAGACCCAGTACTTC.